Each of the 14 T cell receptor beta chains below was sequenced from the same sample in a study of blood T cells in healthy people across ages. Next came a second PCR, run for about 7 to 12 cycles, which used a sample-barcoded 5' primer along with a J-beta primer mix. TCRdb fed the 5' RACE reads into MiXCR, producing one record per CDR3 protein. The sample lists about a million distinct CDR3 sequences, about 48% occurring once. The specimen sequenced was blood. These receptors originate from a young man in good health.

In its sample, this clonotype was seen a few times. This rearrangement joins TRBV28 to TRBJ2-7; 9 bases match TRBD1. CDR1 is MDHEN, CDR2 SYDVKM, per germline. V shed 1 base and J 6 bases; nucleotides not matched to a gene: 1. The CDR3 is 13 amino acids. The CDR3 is CASSLSTGGEQYF. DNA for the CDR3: TGTGCCAGCAGTTTATCGACAGGGGGCGAGCAGTACTTC.

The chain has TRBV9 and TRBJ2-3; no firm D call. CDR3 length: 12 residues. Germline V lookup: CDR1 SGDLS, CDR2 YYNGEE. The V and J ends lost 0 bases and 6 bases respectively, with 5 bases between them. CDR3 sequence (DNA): TGTGCCAGCAGCGTAGAGAGGGATACGCAGTATTTT. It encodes CASSVERDTQYF.

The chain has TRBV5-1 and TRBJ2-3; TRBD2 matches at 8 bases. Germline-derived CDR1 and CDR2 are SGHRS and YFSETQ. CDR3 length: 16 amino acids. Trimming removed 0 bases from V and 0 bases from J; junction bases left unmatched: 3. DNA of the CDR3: TGCGCCAGCAGCTTGGAACTAGCGGTTAGCACAGATACGCAGTATTTT. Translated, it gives CASSLELAVSTDTQYF.

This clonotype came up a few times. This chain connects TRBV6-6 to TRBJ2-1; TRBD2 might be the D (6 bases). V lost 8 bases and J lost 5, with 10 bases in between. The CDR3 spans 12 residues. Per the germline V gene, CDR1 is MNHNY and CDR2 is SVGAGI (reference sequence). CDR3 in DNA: TGTGCCAGCCTTCTAGCGAACAATGAGCAGTTCTTC. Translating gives CASLLANNEQFF.

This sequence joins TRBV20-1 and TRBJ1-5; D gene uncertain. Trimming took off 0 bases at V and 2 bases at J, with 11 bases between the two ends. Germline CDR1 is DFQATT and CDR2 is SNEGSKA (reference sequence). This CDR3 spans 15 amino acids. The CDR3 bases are TGCAGTGCTAGAGATCCAAGGCGGGGCAATCAGCCCCAGCATTTT. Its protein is CSARDPRRGNQPQHF.

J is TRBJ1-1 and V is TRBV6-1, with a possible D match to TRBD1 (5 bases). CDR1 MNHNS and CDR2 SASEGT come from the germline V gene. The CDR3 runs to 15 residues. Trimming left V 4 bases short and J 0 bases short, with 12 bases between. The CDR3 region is CASSGGSSLNTEAFF. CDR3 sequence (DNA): TGTGCCAGCAGTGGGGGGTCGTCCTTGAACACTGAAGCTTTCTTT.

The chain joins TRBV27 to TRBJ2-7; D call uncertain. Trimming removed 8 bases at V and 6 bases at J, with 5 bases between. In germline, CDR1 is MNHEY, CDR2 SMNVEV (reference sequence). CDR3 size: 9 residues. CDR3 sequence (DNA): TGTGCCAGCGGGGTCGAGCAGTACTTC. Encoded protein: CASGVEQYF.

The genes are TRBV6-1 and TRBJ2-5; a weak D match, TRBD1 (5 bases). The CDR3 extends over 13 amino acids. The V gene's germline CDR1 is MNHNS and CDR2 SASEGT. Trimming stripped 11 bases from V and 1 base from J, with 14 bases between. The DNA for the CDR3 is TGTGCCGCGCAGGGTGAACTCCAAGAGACCCAGTACTTC. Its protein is CAAQGELQETQYF.

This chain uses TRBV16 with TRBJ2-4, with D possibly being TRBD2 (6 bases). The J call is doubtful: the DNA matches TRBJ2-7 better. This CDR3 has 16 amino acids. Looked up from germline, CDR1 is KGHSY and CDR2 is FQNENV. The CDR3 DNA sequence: TGTGCCAGCAGCCGCTCGCGGGGCAGTAACCCTTACGAGCAGTACTTC. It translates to CASSRSRGSNPYEQYF.

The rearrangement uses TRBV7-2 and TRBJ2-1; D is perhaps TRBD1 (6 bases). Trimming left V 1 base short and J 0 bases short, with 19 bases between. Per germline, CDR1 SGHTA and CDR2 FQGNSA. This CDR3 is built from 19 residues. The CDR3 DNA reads TGTGCCAGCAGCTTAGATCCCCTCGCTGGCAGGGGCTCCTACAATGAGCAGTTCTTC. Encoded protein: CASSLDPLAGRGSYNEQFF.

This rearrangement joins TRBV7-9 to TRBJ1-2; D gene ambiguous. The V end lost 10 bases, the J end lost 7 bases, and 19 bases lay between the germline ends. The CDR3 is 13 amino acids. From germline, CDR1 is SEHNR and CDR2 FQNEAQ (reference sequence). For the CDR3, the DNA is TGTGCCATCCCGTACGCGGATCGTGGTGGCTACACCTTC. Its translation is CAIPYADRGGYTF. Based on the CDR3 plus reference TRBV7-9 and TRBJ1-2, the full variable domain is DTGVSQNPRHKITKRGQNVTFRCDPISEHNRLYWYRQTLGQGPEFLTYFQNEAQLEKSRLLSDRFSAERPKGSFSTLEIQRTEQGDSAMYLCAIPYADRGGYTFGSGTRLTVV.

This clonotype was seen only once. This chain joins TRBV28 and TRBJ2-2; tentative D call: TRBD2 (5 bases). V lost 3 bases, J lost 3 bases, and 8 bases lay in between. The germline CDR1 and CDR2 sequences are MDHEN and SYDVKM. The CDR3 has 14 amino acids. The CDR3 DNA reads TGTGCCAGCAGTTTCCCCGGGGACACCGGGGAGCTGTTTTTT. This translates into CASSFPGDTGELFF. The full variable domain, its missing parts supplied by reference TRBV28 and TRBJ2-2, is DVKVTQSSRYLVKRTGEKVFLECVQDMDHENMFWYRQDPGLGLRLIYFSYDVKMKEKGDIPEGYSVSREKKERFSLILESASTNQTSMYLCASSFPGDTGELFFGEGSRLTVL.

For the CDR3, the DNA is TGTGCCAGCAGCTCAGGCACCCCACTGGGTGCCTGCGAGCAGTACTTC. Its protein product is CASSSGTPLGACEQYF. The chain couples TRBV6-5 to TRBJ2-7; D gene uncertain. V dropped 6 bases and J dropped 6 bases, with 24 bases sitting between them. CDR1 and CDR2 from the germline V gene are MNHEY and SVGAGI. This CDR3 region has 16 residues.

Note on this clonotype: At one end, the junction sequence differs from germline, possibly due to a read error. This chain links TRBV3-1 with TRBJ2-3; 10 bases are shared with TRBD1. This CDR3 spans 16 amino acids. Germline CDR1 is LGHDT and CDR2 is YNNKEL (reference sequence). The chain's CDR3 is CASSRLKGQGTDTRYF. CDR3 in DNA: TGTGCCAGCAGCCGGCTGAAGGGACAGGGGACAGATACGCGGTATTTT.